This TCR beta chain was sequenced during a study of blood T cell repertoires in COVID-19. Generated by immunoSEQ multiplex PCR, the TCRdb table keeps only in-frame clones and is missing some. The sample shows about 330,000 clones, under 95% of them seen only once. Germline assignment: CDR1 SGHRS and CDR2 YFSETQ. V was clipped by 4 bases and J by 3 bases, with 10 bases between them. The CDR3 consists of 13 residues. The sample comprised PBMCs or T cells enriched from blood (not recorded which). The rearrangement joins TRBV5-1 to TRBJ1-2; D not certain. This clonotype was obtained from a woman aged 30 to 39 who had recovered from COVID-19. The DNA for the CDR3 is TGCGCCAGCAGCCCCGAAACTGACTATGGCTACACCTTC. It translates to CASSPETDYGYTF.